This TCR beta chain was identified during a study of vaccination and CD4 T cells after COVID-19. On this clonotype: No antigen is known for it.

Germline V gives CDR1 SNHLY, CDR2 FYNNEI. The CDR3 length is 12 residues. V lost 11 bases to trimming and J lost 9 bases, with 17 bases between them. Cultured CD4+ T cell DNA underwent sequencing with the Oncomine TCR Beta short-read assay. TCRdb independently ran MiXCR on the PCR reads; one entry per CDR3 protein. The sample has roughly 6,000 distinct CDR3 sequences, around 43% seen once. The treatment is: approximately nine-day PBMC culture with coronavirus spike peptide pools or control peptides (ViraFEST assay). The unexposed donor's CD4+ T cells were collected before the COVID-19 pandemic (2011-2018). Findings and limits, study-wide: Median reactive clonotypes, those recognizing SARS-CoV-2, rose from about 22 to 38, not significantly.

Material: CD4+ T cells from blood, cultured in vitro. This receptor was identified in a human donor in good health. The chain couples TRBV2 to TRBJ1-5, with D hard to call. Written as DNA, the CDR3 is TGTGCCGGCCGGGGTCTCAGTGGGCCCCAGCATTTT. This gives the protein CAGRGLSGPQHF.